What follows is one TCR beta chain and its context. Its recognized antigen is unknown. No per-base quality is available; no much larger clone lies one base away. This specimen comes from a study of blood T cell repertoires in COVID-19 (dated by TCRdb to 2018 to 2020). At the level of the whole study: The collaborator samples originated in the United States, Italy and Spain and spanned the acute and convalescent phases of COVID-19. The dataset comprised deeply sampled blood TCRbeta repertoires from subjects exposed to, actively infected with, or recovered from COVID-19. A de-identified subject ID, COVID-19 status, age in years and sex were almost always included in the sample metadata. The repertoires were released in a freely available public database intended as a resource for research on the immune response to SARS-CoV-2. Where available, HLA class I and class II types were obtained from metadata supplied by the sample provider rather than from assay-based typing. The samples were drawn from the first 160 participants of the ongoing ImmuneRACE study and from over a thousand subjects provided by 6 global collaborators. The prospective study material was composed of cDNA or gDNA derived from T cells, B-cell-depleted T cells, or PBMCs.

Paper-wide results and their limitations: How much clinical and demographic metadata was included differed by source and by participant, and the metadata was provided uncurated.

Whole blood was collected in K2EDTA tubes by collaborating institutions according to the institutions' own protocols. For TCRbeta analysis, collaborators shipped samples in one of three forms: frozen whole blood, isolated PBMCs, or DNA extracted from either of those sample types. TCRbeta CDR3 regions were amplified from genomic DNA by means of the immunoSEQ Assay, a bias-controlled multiplex PCR. Per the authors' processing: Nucleated cell counts per sample were estimated from amplification of reference gene primers within the assay. To quantify the absolute abundance of each unique TCRbeta CDR3 rearrangement, sequence reads were collapsed and filtered. Productive Simpson clonality was computed per sample as the square root of Simpson's diversity index over productive rearrangements. The table was pulled from immuneACCESS by TCRdb, which kept in-frame rearrangements only. Such tables lose some clones; where checked, under half of the loss comes from unresolved V genes, and the rest has no known cause. That table furnishes V, J and clone size, whereas the DNA furnished D and trimming. In this sample the table shows some 150,000 clones, approximately 88% of which occur a single time. The ten largest clones take up roughly 1.5% of the sample.

The TCR originated in a woman between 50 and 59 years old with acute or convalescent COVID-19. Material for sequencing was peripheral blood.

The CDR3 region has the sequence CASSLAGGPGTDTQYF. In nucleotide form, the sequence is TGCGCCAGCAGCCTAGCGGGGGGGCCTGGCACAGATACGCAGTATTTT. The V and J segments used are TRBV5-1 and TRBJ2-3; 12 bases in the middle match TRBD2. For this chain, trimming is 4 bases at the V end and 1 base at the J end, and the number of junction bases without a gene match is 4. CDR1 and CDR2 were assigned from the germline V gene as SGHRS and YFSETQ. The CDR3 holds 16 amino acids from the cysteine to the phenylalanine. Only the CDR3 DNA stays, 48 bases, in frame from base 1. The CDR3, completed at both ends by the reference TRBV5-1 and TRBJ2-3 genes, gives the full variable domain KAGVTQTPRYLIKTRGQQVTLSCSPISGHRSVSWYQQTPGQGLQFLFEYFSETQRNKGNFPGRFSGRQFSNSRSEMNVSTLELGDSALYLCASSLAGGPGTDTQYFGPGTRLTVL.